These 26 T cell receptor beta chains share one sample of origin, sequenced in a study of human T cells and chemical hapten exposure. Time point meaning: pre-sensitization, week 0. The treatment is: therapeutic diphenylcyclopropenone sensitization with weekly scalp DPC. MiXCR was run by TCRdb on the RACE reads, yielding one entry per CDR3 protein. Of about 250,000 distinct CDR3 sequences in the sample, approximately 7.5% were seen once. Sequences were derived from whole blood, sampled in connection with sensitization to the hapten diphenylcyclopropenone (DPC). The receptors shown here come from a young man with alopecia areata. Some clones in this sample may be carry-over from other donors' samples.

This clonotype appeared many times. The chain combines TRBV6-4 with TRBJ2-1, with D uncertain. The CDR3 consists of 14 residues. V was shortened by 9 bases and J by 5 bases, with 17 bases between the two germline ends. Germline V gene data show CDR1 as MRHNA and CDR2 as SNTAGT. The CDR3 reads CASLMSGVHNEQFF. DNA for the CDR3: TGTGCCAGTTTGATGTCTGGGGTTCACAATGAGCAGTTCTTC.

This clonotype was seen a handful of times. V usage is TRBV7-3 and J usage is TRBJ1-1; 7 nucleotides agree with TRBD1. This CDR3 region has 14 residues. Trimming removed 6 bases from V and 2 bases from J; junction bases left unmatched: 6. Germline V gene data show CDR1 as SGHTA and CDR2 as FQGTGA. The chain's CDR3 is CASRNRGGNTEAFF. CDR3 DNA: TGTGCCAGCAGAAACAGGGGAGGTAACACTGAAGCTTTCTTT.

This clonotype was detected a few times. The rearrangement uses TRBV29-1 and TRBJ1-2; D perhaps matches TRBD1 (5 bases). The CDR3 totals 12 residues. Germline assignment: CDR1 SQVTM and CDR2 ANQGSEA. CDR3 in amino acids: CTSTVTNYGYTF. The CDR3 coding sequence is TGCACCTCGACAGTAACAAACTATGGCTACACCTTC.

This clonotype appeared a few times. The CDR3 DNA reads TGTGCCAGCAGCAAAACCGGGACAGTAGAGCCCCAGCATTTT. It yields the protein CASSKTGTVEPQHF. The J gene is TRBJ1-5, the V gene TRBV7-9, with 7 bases lining up with TRBD1. Germline CDR1 reads SEHNR; CDR2 reads FQNEAQ (reference sequence). J lost 8 bases, V lost 5 bases, and 9 bases had no gene match. The CDR3 runs 14 residues. Combining the CDR3 with reference TRBV7-9 and TRBJ1-5 gives the whole variable domain DTGVSQNPRHKITKRGQNVTFRCDPISEHNRLYWYRQTLGQGPEFLTYFQNEAQLEKSRLLSDRFSAERPKGSFSTLEIQRTEQGDSAMYLCASSKTGTVEPQHFGDGTRLSIL.

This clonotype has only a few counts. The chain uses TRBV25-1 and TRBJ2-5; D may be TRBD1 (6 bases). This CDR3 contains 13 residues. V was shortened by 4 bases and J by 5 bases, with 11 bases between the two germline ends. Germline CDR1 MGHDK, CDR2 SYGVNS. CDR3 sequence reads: CASSGHRDETQYF. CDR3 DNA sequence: TGTGCCAGCAGTGGACACAGGGATGAGACCCAGTACTTC.

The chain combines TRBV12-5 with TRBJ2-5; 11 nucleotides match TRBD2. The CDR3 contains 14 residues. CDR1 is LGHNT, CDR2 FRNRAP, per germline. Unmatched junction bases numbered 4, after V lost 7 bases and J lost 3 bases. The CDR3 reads CASAQTSGEETQYF. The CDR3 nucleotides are TGTGCTAGTGCCCAGACTAGCGGGGAAGAGACCCAGTACTTC. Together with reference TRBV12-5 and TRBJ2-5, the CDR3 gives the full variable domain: DARVTQTPRHKVTEMGQEVTMRCQPILGHNTVFWYRQTMMQGLELLAYFRNRAPLDDSGMPKDRFSAEMPDATLATLKIQPSEPRDSAVYFCASAQTSGEETQYFGPGTRLLVL.

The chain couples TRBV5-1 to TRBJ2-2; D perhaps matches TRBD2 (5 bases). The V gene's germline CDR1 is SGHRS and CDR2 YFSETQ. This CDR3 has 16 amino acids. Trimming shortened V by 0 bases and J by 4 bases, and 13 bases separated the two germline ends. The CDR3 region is CASSLATLASTGELFF. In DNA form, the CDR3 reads TGCGCCAGCAGCTTGGCAACCCTAGCTAGCACCGGGGAGCTGTTTTTT.

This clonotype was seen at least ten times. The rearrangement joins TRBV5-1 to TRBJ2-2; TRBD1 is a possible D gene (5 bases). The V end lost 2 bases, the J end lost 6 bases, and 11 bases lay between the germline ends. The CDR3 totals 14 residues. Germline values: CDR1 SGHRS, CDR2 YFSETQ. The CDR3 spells CASSFRVVAGELFF. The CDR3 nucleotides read TGCGCCAGCAGCTTCAGGGTTGTTGCCGGGGAGCTGTTTTTT.

In DNA, the CDR3 is TGTGCCAGCAGCTTAGCCCGGAACGAGCAGTACTTC. Translated, it gives CASSLARNEQYF. V and J are TRBV7-9 and TRBJ2-7; no clear D gene. Germline lookup yields CDR1 SEHNR and CDR2 FQNEAQ (reference sequence). This CDR3 has 12 amino acids. Trimming took off 0 bases at V and 5 bases at J, with 5 bases between the two ends.

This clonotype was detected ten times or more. CDR3 bases: TGTGCCACCAGTGATTCAGGGACAGGGATGGTTCAGCCCCAGCATTTT. Its protein is CATSDSGTGMVQPQHF. The chain is built from TRBV24-1 and TRBJ1-5; 9 bases agree with TRBD1. In germline, CDR1 is KGHDR, CDR2 SFDVKD. V trimming: 2 bases; J trimming: 6 bases; junction bases outside the gene matches: 7. The CDR3 runs 16 residues.

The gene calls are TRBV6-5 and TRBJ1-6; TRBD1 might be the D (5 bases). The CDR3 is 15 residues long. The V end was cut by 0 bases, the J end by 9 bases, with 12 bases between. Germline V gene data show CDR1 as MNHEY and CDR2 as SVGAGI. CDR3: CASSYSTREVSPLHF. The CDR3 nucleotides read TGTGCCAGCAGTTACTCGACCAGGGAGGTTTCACCCCTCCACTTT.

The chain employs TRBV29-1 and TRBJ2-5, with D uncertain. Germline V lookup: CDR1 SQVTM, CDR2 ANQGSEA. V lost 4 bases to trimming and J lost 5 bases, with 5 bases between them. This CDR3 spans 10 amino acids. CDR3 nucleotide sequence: TGCAGCGTTGGCTCGGAGACCCAGTACTTC. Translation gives CSVGSETQYF.

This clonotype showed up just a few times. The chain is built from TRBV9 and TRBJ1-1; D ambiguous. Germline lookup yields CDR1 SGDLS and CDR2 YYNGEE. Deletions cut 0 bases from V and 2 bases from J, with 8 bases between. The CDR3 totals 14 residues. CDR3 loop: CASSVVTSNTEAFF. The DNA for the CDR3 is TGTGCCAGCAGCGTAGTAACAAGTAACACTGAAGCTTTCTTT.

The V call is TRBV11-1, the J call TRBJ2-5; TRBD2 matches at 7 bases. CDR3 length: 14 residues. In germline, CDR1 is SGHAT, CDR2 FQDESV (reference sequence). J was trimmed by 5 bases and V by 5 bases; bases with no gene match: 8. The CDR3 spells CASSITGGGETQYF. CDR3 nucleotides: TGTGCCAGCAGCATCACGGGAGGAGGGGAGACCCAGTACTTC.

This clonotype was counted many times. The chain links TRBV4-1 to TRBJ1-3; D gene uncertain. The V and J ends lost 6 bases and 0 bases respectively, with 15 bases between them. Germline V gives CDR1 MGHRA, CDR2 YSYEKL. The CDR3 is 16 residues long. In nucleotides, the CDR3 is TGCGCCAGCAGTTTTTTTCTGCCCAGCTCTGGAAACACCATATATTTT. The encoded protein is CASSFFLPSSGNTIYF.

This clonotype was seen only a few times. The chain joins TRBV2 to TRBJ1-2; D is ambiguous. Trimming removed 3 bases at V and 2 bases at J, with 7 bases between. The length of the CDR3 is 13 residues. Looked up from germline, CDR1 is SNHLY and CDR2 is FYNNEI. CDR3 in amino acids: CASSESQNYGYTF. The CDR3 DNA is TGTGCCAGCAGTGAGTCGCAGAACTATGGCTACACCTTC.

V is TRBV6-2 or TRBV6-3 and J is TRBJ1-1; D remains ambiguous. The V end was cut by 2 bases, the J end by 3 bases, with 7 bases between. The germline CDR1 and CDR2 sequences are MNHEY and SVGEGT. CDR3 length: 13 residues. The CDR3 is CASSYSSDTEAFF. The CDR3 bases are TGTGCCAGCAGTTACAGCAGCGACACTGAAGCTTTCTTT.

The CDR3 region is CASSQLRTGSEAFF. The CDR3, as DNA: TGTGCCAGCAGCCAGCTTCGGACAGGGTCTGAAGCTTTCTTT. The rearrangement joins TRBV7-9 to TRBJ1-1; TRBD1 matches 8 bases. Trimming at V came to 5 bases and at J to 6 bases, leaving 8 bases not matched to a gene. There are 14 residues in the CDR3. CDR1 SEHNR and CDR2 FQNEAQ come from the germline V gene (reference sequence). Complete variable domain (other parts from reference TRBV7-9 and TRBJ1-1): DTGVSQNPRHKITKRGQNVTFRCDPISEHNRLYWYRQTLGQGPEFLTYFQNEAQLEKSRLLSDRFSAERPKGSFSTLEIQRTEQGDSAMYLCASSQLRTGSEAFFGQGTRLTVV.

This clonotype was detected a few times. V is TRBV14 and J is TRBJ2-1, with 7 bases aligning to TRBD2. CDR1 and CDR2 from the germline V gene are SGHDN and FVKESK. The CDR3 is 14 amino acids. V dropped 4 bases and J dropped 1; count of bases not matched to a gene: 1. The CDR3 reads CASSPSGSYNEQFF. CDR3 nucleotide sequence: TGTGCCAGCAGCCCTAGCGGATCCTACAATGAGCAGTTCTTC. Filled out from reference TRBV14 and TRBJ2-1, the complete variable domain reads EAGVTQFPSHSVIEKGQTVTLRCDPISGHDNLYWYRRVMGKEIKFLLHFVKESKQDESGMPNNRFLAERTGGTYSTLKVQPAELEDSGVYFCASSPSGSYNEQFFGPGTRLTVL.

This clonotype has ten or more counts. CDR3 sequence: CSAVYNEQFF. For the CDR3, the DNA is TGCAGTGCCGTGTACAATGAGCAGTTCTTC. This chain links TRBV20-1 with TRBJ2-1, with D hard to call. The germline V gene encodes CDR1 DFQATT and CDR2 SNEGSKA (reference sequence). This CDR3 has 10 amino acids. The V end was cut by 6 bases, the J end by 4 bases, with 4 bases between.

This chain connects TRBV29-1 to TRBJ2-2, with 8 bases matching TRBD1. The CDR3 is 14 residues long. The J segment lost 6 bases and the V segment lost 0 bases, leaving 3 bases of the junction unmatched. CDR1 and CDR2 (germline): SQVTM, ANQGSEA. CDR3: CSVEDKTGAGELFF. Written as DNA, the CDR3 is TGCAGCGTTGAAGACAAGACAGGGGCCGGGGAGCTGTTTTTT.

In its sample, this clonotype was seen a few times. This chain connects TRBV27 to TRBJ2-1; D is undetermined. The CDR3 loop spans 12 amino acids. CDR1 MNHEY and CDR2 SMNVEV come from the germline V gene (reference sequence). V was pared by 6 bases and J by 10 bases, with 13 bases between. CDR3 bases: TGTGCCAGCAGCCCCTCCCAACGCGAGCAGTTCTTC. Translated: CASSPSQREQFF.

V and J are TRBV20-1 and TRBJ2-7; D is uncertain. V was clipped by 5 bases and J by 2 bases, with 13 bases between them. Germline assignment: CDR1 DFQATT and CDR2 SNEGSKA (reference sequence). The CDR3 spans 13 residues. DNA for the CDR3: TGCAGTGCTCCTAGTCAGGAACCCTACGAGCAGTACTTC. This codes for CSAPSQEPYEQYF.

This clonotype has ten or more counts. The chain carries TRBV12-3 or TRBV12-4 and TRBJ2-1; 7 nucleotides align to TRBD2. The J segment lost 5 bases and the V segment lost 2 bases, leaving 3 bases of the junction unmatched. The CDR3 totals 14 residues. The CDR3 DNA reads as TGTGCCAGCAGTTTACTAGCGGTAAACAATGAGCAGTTCTTC. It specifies CASSLLAVNNEQFF.

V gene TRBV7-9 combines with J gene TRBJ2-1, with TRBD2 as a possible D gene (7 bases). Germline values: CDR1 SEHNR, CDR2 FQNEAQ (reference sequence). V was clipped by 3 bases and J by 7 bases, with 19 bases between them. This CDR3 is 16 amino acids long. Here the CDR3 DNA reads TGTGCCAGCAGCTTCCATGAGACGGGGGGCCTAAATGAGCAGTTCTTC. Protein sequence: CASSFHETGGLNEQFF. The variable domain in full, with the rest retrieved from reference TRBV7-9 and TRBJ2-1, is DTGVSQNPRHKITKRGQNVTFRCDPISEHNRLYWYRQTLGQGPEFLTYFQNEAQLEKSRLLSDRFSAERPKGSFSTLEIQRTEQGDSAMYLCASSFHETGGLNEQFFGPGTRLTVL.

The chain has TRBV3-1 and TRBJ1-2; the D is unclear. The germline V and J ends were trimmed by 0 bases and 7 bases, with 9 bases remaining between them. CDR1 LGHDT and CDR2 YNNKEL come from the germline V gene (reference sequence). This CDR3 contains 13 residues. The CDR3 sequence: CASSQDGVGGYTF. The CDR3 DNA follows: TGTGCCAGCAGCCAAGATGGGGTCGGTGGCTACACCTTC. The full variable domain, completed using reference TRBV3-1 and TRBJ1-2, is DTAVSQTPKYLVTQMGNDKSIKCEQNLGHDTMYWYKQDSKKFLKIMFSYNNKELIINETVPNRFSPKSPDKAHLNLHINSLELGDSAVYFCASSQDGVGGYTFGSGTRLTVV.